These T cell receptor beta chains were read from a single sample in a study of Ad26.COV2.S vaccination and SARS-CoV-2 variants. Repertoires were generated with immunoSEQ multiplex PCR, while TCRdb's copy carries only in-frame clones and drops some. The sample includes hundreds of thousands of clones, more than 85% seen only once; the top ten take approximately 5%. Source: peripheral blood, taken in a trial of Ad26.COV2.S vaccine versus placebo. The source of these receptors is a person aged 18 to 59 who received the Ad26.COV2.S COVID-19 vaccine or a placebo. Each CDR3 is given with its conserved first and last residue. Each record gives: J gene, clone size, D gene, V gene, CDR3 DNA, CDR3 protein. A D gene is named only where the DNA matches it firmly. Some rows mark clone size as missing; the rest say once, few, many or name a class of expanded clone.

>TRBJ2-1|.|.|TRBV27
TGTGCCAGCAGTTTCCTCTCCTACAATGAGCAGTTCTTC
CASSFLSYNEQFF
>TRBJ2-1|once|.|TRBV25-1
TGTGCCAGCAGTGAATTGGGGGCGCAGGGCTATGAGCAGTTCTTC
CASSELGAQGYEQFF
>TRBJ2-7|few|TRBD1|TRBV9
TGTGCCAGCAGCGTAGTGTGCCGGGACAGCACCTGTCTCAGCCCGTCCCGGTCGTACGAGCAGTACTTC
CASSVVCRDSTCLSPSRSYEQYF
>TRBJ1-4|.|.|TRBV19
TGTGCCAGTAGTGGAGGACAGTTTGCAACTAATGAAAAACTGTTTTTT
CASSGGQFATNEKLFF
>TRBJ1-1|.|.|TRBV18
TGTGCCAGCTCACCAGGCAGTCCGAACACTGAAGCTTTCTTT
CASSPGSPNTEAFF
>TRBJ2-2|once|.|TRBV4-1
TGCGCCAGCAGGGAGCACGGGGAGCTGTTTTTT
CASREHGELFF
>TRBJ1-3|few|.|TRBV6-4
TGTGCCAGCAGCGGGACAAGCTCTGGAAACACCATATATTTT
CASSGTSSGNTIYF
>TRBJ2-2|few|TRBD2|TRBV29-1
TGCAGCGTAGAAGAGCGGGGCACCGGGGAGCTGTTTTTT
CSVEERGTGELFF
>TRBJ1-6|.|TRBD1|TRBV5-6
TGTGCCAGCAGCTTCCGGACAGGGCCGGGGTCCTATAATTCACCCCTCCACTTT
CASSFRTGPGSYNSPLHF
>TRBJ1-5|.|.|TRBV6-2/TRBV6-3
TGTGCCAGCAGTTTTCGCACGGGGAATCAGCCCCAGCATTTT
CASSFRTGNQPQHF
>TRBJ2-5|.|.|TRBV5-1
TGCGCCAGCAGCTTGGGATCCGGGGGCCAAGAGACCCAGTACTTC
CASSLGSGGQETQYF
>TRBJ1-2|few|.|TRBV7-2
TGTGCCAGCAGCTTAGCGGGAAAGGGTCTTGGCTACACCTTC
CASSLAGKGLGYTF
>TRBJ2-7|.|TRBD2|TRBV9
TGTGCCAGCAGCCCGTCGAGCGGGAACACCTACGAGCAGTACTTC
CASSPSSGNTYEQYF
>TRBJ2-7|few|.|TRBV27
TGTGCCAGCAGTTTTGCTGGGGTCGGGGAGCAGTACTTC
CASSFAGVGEQYF
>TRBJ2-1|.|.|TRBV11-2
TGTGCCAGCAGCTTAGACAATGAGCAGTTCTTC
CASSLDNEQFF
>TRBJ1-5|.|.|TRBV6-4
TGTGCCAGCAGTGTCGGGCTAGGGCAGCCCCAGCATTTT
CASSVGLGQPQHF
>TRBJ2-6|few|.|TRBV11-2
TGTGCCATCGGGCAGGGGCCTGGGGCCAACGTCCTGACTTTC
CAIGQGPGANVLTF
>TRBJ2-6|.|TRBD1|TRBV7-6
TGTGCCAGCAGCCCCCGACAGGGGTTTGGTGGGGCCAACGTCCTGACTTTC
CASSPRQGFGGANVLTF
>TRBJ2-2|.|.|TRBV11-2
TGTGCCAGCAGCTTAGATCCGAACACCGGGGAGCTGTTTTTT
CASSLDPNTGELFF
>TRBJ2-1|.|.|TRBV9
TGTGCCAGCAGCGGAGCCGGGGCTGACAATGAGCAGTTCTTC
CASSGAGADNEQFF
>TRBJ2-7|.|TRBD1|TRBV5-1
TGCGCCAGCAGCGCCGCACGGGGGGACAGGGGATTTTACGAGCAGTACTTC
CASSAARGDRGFYEQYF
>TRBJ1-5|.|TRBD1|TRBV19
TGTGCCAGTAGTATGGAGGGGGCGAGCAATCAGCCCCAGCATTTT
CASSMEGASNQPQHF
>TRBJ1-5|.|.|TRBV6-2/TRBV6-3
TGTGCCAGCAGTCCATGGAGACATAGCAATCAGCCCCAGCATTTT
CASSPWRHSNQPQHF
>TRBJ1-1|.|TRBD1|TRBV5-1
TGCGCCAGCAGCACGGAAGGGGGCAGCACTGAAGCTTTCTTT
CASSTEGGSTEAFF
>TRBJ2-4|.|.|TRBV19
TGTGCCAGTAGTTCCACTGGAGCCAAAAACATTCAGTACTTC
CASSSTGAKNIQYF
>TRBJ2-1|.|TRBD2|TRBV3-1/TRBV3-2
TGTGCCAGCAGCCAAGATAGGGCGGGGGGCTATTACAATGAGCAGTTCTTC
CASSQDRAGGYYNEQFF
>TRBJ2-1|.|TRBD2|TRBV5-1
TGCGCCAGCAGCTTGGGAGTAGGTAGCGGGTTAACTGGTGAGCAGTTCTTC
CASSLGVGSGLTGEQFF
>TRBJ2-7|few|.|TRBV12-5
TGTGCTAGTGGTTTGACGCCCCACGAGCAGTACTTC
CASGLTPHEQYF
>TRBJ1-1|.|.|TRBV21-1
TGTGCCAGCAGCAAAGATAATAAAGCGCTCACTGAAGCTTTCTTT
CASSKDNKALTEAFF
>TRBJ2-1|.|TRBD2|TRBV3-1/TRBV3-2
TGTGCCAGCAGCCAAGACTCGCTAGCGGGATCCGGGCAGTTCTTC
CASSQDSLAGSGQFF
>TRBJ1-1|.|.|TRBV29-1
TGCAGCGTTGTTGTGGATATGAACACTGAAGCTTTCTTT
CSVVVDMNTEAFF
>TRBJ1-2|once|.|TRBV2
TGTGCCAGCAGTGCCGAGGGTCTAAGCTATGGCTACACCTTC
CASSAEGLSYGYTF
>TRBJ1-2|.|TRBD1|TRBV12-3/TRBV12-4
TGTGCCAGCAGCCCCACAGGGGACTATGGCTACACCTTC
CASSPTGDYGYTF
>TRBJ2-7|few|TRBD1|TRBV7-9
TGTGCCAGCAGCCAGACGACAGGGATAATGGGCTCCTACGAGCAGTACTTC
CASSQTTGIMGSYEQYF